The sequence of this T cell receptor beta chain was determined in a study of T-cell memory formation after mild COVID-19. Across the study: Largely donor-specific TCR clusters were found.

Via MiXCR, TCRdb re-called the 5' RACE reads, giving one row per CDR3 protein. The sample includes under 400,000 distinct CDR3 sequences, around 28% of them seen just once. Germline CDR1 and CDR2: SQVTM and ANQGSEA. With 7 bases removed from V and 1 base from J, the gap between germline ends came to 13 bases. The length of the CDR3 is 13 residues. Regarding this clonotype: Its antigen is unknown.

Overall study results and limits: The second-wave clones peaking on day 37 were not confirmed as SARS-CoV-2-specific. Whereas later expanders leaned CD4+, clones contracting day 15 to 85 showed a balanced CD4/CD8 makeup. Contracting CD4+ clones sat mainly in CM and EM; CD8+ in EMRA.

Material: PBMCs or a T cell subset sorted from them (not recorded which). V gene TRBV29-1 combines with J gene TRBJ1-1, with D unresolved. This TCR came from an adult woman who had mild COVID-19 (a few samples of this study predate the infection). Cell type and time point are not known. CDR3 loop: CSAAPAANTEAFF. DNA of the CDR3: TGCAGCGCCGCCCCCGCAGCGAACACTGAAGCTTTCTTT. Full variable domain (remainder filled in from reference TRBV29-1 and TRBJ1-1): SAVISQKPSRDICQRGTSLTIQCQVDSQVTMMFWYRQQPGQSLTLIATANQGSEATYESGFVIDKFPISRPNLTFSTLTVSNMSPEDSSIYLCSAAPAANTEAFFGQGTRLTVV.